A single sample is the source of the 20 T cell receptor beta chains below, sequenced in a study of T cells in Graves' hyperthyroidism and ophthalmopathy. Amplified TCR beta CDR3 regions came from RNA transcripts. HTBI primers were the set used in a first-round RT-PCR of the TCR CDR3. In TCRdb, the multiplex PCR reads were re-called with MiXCR into one record per CDR3 protein. The table records some 320,000 distinct CDR3 sequences, roughly an eighth of them present only once. Sequencing input: blood. These receptors originate from a middle-aged woman with Graves' ophthalmopathy.

This clonotype has a count of ten or more. The chain joins TRBV10-3 to TRBJ2-3; 7 nucleotides align to TRBD1. The V gene's germline CDR1 is ENHRY and CDR2 SYGVKD. The CDR3 length is 21 residues. The V gene end was trimmed by 4 bases and the J gene end by 1 base; junction bases not matched to a gene: 23. The CDR3 bases are TGTGCCATCAGTGTAGGCCGGGTACAAGGGGGCAGAAGCGGTCGCACAGATACGCAGTATTTT. It codes for CAISVGRVQGGRSGRTDTQYF.

This chain uses TRBV10-3 with TRBJ2-5, with D possibly being TRBD1 or TRBD2 (6 bases each). V dropped 8 bases and J dropped 5 bases, with 21 bases sitting between them. CDR1 and CDR2 (germline): ENHRY, SYGVKD. This CDR3 has 15 amino acids. This CDR3 is CAIRDRDTAGETQYF. Written as DNA, the CDR3 is TGTGCCATCCGGGACCGGGACACCGCGGGGGAGACCCAGTACTTC.

This clonotype was detected many times. J is TRBJ2-5 and V is TRBV11-1; no firm D call. Germline V gene lookup returns CDR1 SGHAT and CDR2 FQDESV (reference sequence). This CDR3 is built from 13 residues. The V end lost 2 bases, the J end lost 4 bases, and 8 bases lay between the germline ends. The chain's CDR3 is CASSLPYRETQYF. The CDR3 DNA follows: TGTGCCAGCAGCTTACCCTACAGAGAGACCCAGTACTTC.

The V and J genes are TRBV5-4 and TRBJ2-2; 7 bases fit TRBD2. Germline assignment: CDR1 SGHNT and CDR2 YYREEE (reference sequence). With V trimmed by 3 bases and J by 1 base, 3 bases remained unmatched. This CDR3 contains 15 residues. The CDR3 here is CASSSWEGNTGELFF. Here the CDR3 DNA reads TGTGCCAGCAGCTCCTGGGAGGGGAACACCGGGGAGCTGTTTTTT.

This clonotype showed up many times. The chain carries TRBV6-5 and TRBJ1-1; no definite D call. Germline V gene sequence: CDR1 MNHEY, CDR2 SVGAGI. Trimming left V 2 bases short and J 1 base short, with 2 bases between. CDR3 length: 12 amino acids. CDR3 region: CASSYPNTEAFF. CDR3 DNA sequence: TGTGCCAGCAGTTACCCGAACACTGAAGCTTTCTTT.

There are a few counts of this clonotype. The V and J genes are TRBV11-2 and TRBJ1-2, with TRBD1 as a possible D gene (5 bases). In germline, CDR1 is SGHAT, CDR2 FQNNGV. Trimming took 5 bases from V and 4 from J, leaving 14 bases between them. The CDR3 spans 14 residues. The CDR3 DNA reads TGTGCCAGCAGCCCGGACATCGCGGGCTATGGCTACACCTTC. Protein product: CASSPDIAGYGYTF.

The sample holds many counts of this clonotype. The gene calls are TRBV2 and TRBJ1-5, with D uncertain. The CDR3 sequence is 13 residues long. CDR1 is SNHLY and CDR2 is FYNNEI in the germline V gene. V lost 6 bases, J lost 0 bases, and 6 bases lay in between. This CDR3 reads CASRVVSNQPQHF. For the CDR3, the DNA is TGTGCCAGCAGAGTAGTTAGCAATCAGCCCCAGCATTTT.

This clonotype was counted only a few times. The chain links TRBV30 to TRBJ2-7; D possibly corresponds to TRBD2 (6 bases). From germline, CDR1 is GTSNPN and CDR2 SVGIG (reference sequence). V lost 0 bases, J lost 7 bases, and 7 bases lay in between. This CDR3 spans 11 amino acids. The CDR3 nucleotides read TGTGCCTGGAGTGTGGGGGGAGAGCAGTACTTC. Translation gives CAWSVGGEQYF. The full variable domain, in which reference TRBV30 and TRBJ2-7 provide the parts outside the CDR3, is SQTIHQWPATLVQPVGSPLSLECTVEGTSNPNLYWYRQAAGRGLQLLFYSVGIGQISSEVPQNLSASRPQDRQFILSSKKLLLSDSGFYLCAWSVGGEQYFGPGTRLTVT.

The sample holds a few counts of this clonotype. This chain uses TRBV19 with TRBJ1-1; TRBD1 is a possible D gene (5 bases). The CDR3 is made up of 14 amino acids. V was pared by 7 bases and J by 5 bases, with 17 bases between. CDR1 is LNHDA, CDR2 SQIVND, per germline (reference sequence). Here the CDR3 reads CASKAAGVKTEAFF. CDR3 DNA: TGTGCCAGTAAGGCTGCGGGGGTTAAGACTGAAGCTTTCTTT. Full variable domain (rest looked up from reference TRBV19 and TRBJ1-1): DGGITQSPKYLFRKEGQNVTLSCEQNLNHDAMYWYRQDPGQGLRLIYYSQIVNDFQKGDIAEGYSVSREKKESFPLTVTSAQKNPTAFYLCASKAAGVKTEAFFGQGTRLTVV.

Only a few counts were recorded for this clonotype. The genes are TRBV19 and TRBJ2-2, with 9 bases aligning to TRBD1. Losses at the gene ends were 3 bases for V and 6 bases for J; bases not matched to a gene: 5. There are 15 residues in the CDR3. From germline, CDR1 is LNHDA and CDR2 SQIVND (reference sequence). DNA for the CDR3: TGTGCCAGTAGTATCTTTGGACAGGGGTCCGGGGAGCTGTTTTTT. The encoded protein is CASSIFGQGSGELFF. Using reference TRBV19 and TRBJ2-2 for the parts outside the CDR3, the full variable domain is DGGITQSPKYLFRKEGQNVTLSCEQNLNHDAMYWYRQDPGQGLRLIYYSQIVNDFQKGDIAEGYSVSREKKESFPLTVTSAQKNPTAFYLCASSIFGQGSGELFFGEGSRLTVL.

This clonotype was seen many times. V usage is TRBV12-3 or TRBV12-4 and J usage is TRBJ2-1; D not resolved. The V end lost 3 bases, the J end lost 8 bases, and 14 bases lay between the germline ends. The CDR3 is made up of 14 amino acids. CDR3 DNA: TGTGCCAGCAGTTTTGGGTGGGTAGGCCATGAGCAGTTCTTC. This encodes CASSFGWVGHEQFF.

This clonotype was recorded at least ten times. The chain carries TRBV20-1 and TRBJ1-2, with 10 bases aligning to TRBD1. The CDR3 sequence is 13 residues long. Germline assignment: CDR1 DFQATT and CDR2 SNEGSKA (reference sequence). The V segment lost 3 bases and the J segment 5 bases; nucleotides outside the gene matches: 3. CDR3 DNA: TGCAGTGCTAGTCGGACAGGGGGGTATGGCTACACCTTC. It codes for CSASRTGGYGYTF.

This clonotype occurred many times. The chain recombines TRBV6-1 with TRBJ1-3; D remains ambiguous. Germline V CDR1 and CDR2: MNHNS, SASEGT. V gave up 3 bases and J gave up 6 bases, with 9 bases separating them. The CDR3 consists of 13 residues. For the CDR3, the DNA is TGTGCCAGCAGTGAGAGTGGACTAAACACCATATATTTT. It yields the protein CASSESGLNTIYF.

This clonotype occurred a few times. The J gene is TRBJ2-7, the V gene TRBV20-1; D is unresolved. CDR1 and CDR2 (germline): DFQATT, SNEGSKA (reference sequence). Trimming shortened V by 4 bases and J by 2 bases, and 18 bases separated the two germline ends. This CDR3 is 15 amino acids long. The CDR3 loop reads CSATPPETGTYEQYF. The CDR3 bases are TGCAGTGCTACCCCCCCCGAGACGGGTACCTACGAGCAGTACTTC.

This clonotype was picked up a small number of times. The chain couples TRBV20-1 to TRBJ2-3; TRBD2 matches 14 bases. The V segment lost 3 bases and the J segment 3 bases; nucleotides outside the gene matches: 20. Germline values: CDR1 DFQATT, CDR2 SNEGSKA (reference sequence). The CDR3 has 21 residues. The CDR3 sequence: CSARPRTGTSGSFGETDTQYF. Written as DNA, the CDR3 is TGCAGTGCTAGGCCCCGGACAGGGACTAGCGGGAGTTTCGGGGAAACAGATACGCAGTATTTT.

This clonotype was detected only a few times. This chain joins TRBV4-1 and TRBJ2-7; TRBD1 matches 7 bases. The CDR3 consists of 15 residues. J gave up 0 bases and V 5 bases, and 7 bases lay outside the gene matches. In germline, CDR1 is MGHRA, CDR2 YSYEKL. CDR3 in amino acids: CASSAITGVSYEQYF. In nucleotides, the CDR3 is TGCGCCAGCAGCGCTATAACAGGGGTCTCCTACGAGCAGTACTTC.

This clonotype occurred many times. The V gene is TRBV13, the J gene TRBJ2-1; unclear D gene. CDR1 is PRHDT and CDR2 is FYEKMQ in the germline V gene (reference sequence). The CDR3 sequence is 14 residues long. The V gene lost 4 bases and the J gene lost 9 bases, with 16 bases spanning the gap. The CDR3 nucleotides are TGTGCCAGCAGCTCCACCCAGGCTGAAGGTGAGCAGTTCTTC. Amino acids: CASSSTQAEGEQFF.

This clonotype was picked up many times. The chain recombines TRBV7-8 with TRBJ1-1; D ambiguous. The CDR3 length is 13 residues. The germline V gene has CDR1 SGHVS and CDR2 FQNEAQ. The V end was cut by 2 bases, the J end by 1 base, with 5 bases between. The CDR3 DNA reads as TGTGCCAGCAGCTTATATCAGAACACTGAAGCTTTCTTT. Its translation is CASSLYQNTEAFF.

The J gene is TRBJ2-2, the V gene TRBV11-2; unclear D gene. The germline V and J ends were trimmed by 6 bases and 4 bases, with 12 bases remaining between them. The CDR3 is made up of 14 amino acids. Germline V gene data show CDR1 as SGHAT and CDR2 as FQNNGV. The DNA of the CDR3 is TGTGCCAGCAGTGCACTCACAAGCACCGGGGAGCTGTTTTTT. Translated, it gives CASSALTSTGELFF.

This clonotype was detected a few times. At one of its ends the junction is not consistent with the germline gene, which may arise from a read error. The chain carries TRBV20-1 and TRBJ2-2, with TRBD1 as a possible D gene (7 bases). Germline CDR1 and CDR2: DFQATT and SNEGSKA (reference sequence). This CDR3 has 15 amino acids. For the CDR3, the DNA is TGCAGTGCTATCCTCAGGGGGGTGAACAACGGGGAGCTGTTTTTT. Its translation: CSAILRGVNNGELFF.